Below are 27 T cell receptor beta chains sequenced from a single sample in a study of blood T cell repertoires in COVID-19. Clones were read by immunoSEQ multiplex PCR, and TCRdb kept only the in-frame ones, dropping some. Here the sample spans approximately 170,000 clones, 70% to 90% being singletons. Sequenced input: peripheral blood. These receptors were obtained from a woman of 80 years or more with COVID-19, enrolled during active disease.

The chain carries TRBV6-6 and TRBJ1-2; D is undetermined. The germline V and J ends were trimmed by 0 bases and 8 bases, with 16 bases remaining between them. Germline V gene data show CDR1 as MNHNY and CDR2 as SVGAGI (reference sequence). CDR3 length: 15 amino acids. CDR3 nucleotides: TGTGCCAGCAGTTACTCCGGATCGGGGATGGGCGGCTACACCTTC. It encodes CASSYSGSGMGGYTF.

This chain connects TRBV19 to TRBJ2-3; tentative D call: TRBD1 (6 bases). The CDR3 runs to 15 residues. The germline V gene has CDR1 LNHDA and CDR2 SQIVND (reference sequence). Between the trimmed V and J ends, which lost 7 bases and 2 bases, there was a span of 16 bases. The CDR3 sequence is CASNKQGRSTDTQYF. CDR3 bases: TGTGCCAGTAACAAACAGGGCAGATCCACAGATACGCAGTATTTT.

The V call is TRBV28, the J call TRBJ1-5, with TRBD1 identical over 9 bases. This CDR3 comprises 16 residues. The J segment lost 4 bases and the V segment lost 7 bases, leaving 11 bases of the junction unmatched. Germline V gene lookup returns CDR1 MDHEN and CDR2 SYDVKM. The CDR3 here is CASTSRRDRANQPQHF. DNA for the CDR3: TGTGCCAGCACCTCAAGGAGGGACAGGGCGAATCAGCCCCAGCATTTT.

In its sample, this clone was seen once. The CDR3 loop reads CASSRQGYEQYF. CDR3 bases: TGTGCCAGCAGTCGACAGGGCTACGAGCAGTACTTC. The chain employs TRBV6-2 or TRBV6-3 and TRBJ2-7; 7 bases agree with TRBD1. With 5 bases clipped from V and 3 bases from J, the junction kept 1 base outside the gene matches. CDR3 length: 12 amino acids. The germline gives CDR1 MNHEY, CDR2 SVGEGT.

The CDR3 spells CASSQLTGGTEAFF. CDR3 DNA: TGCGCCAGCAGCCAATTGACAGGGGGCACTGAAGCTTTCTTT. The gene calls are TRBV4-1 and TRBJ1-1; the match to TRBD1 covers 9 bases. J gave up 4 bases and V 2 bases, and 2 bases lay outside the gene matches. The CDR3 consists of 14 residues. Germline V gives CDR1 MGHRA, CDR2 YSYEKL.

The J gene is TRBJ1-4, the V gene TRBV4-1; D possibly corresponds to TRBD1 (6 bases). Germline loops: CDR1 MGHRA, CDR2 YSYEKL. The V and J ends lost 3 bases and 0 bases respectively, with 14 bases between them. This CDR3 contains 17 residues. The CDR3 spells CASSHSLGGATNEKLFF. In DNA form, the CDR3 reads TGCGCCAGCAGCCACTCGTTAGGGGGGGCAACTAATGAAAAACTGTTTTTT.

The V call is TRBV5-1, the J call TRBJ1-1, with 7 bases aligning to TRBD1. The CDR3 sequence is 13 residues long. Trimming cost V 4 bases and J 4 bases; bases outside gene matches: 4. Germline CDR1 reads SGHRS; CDR2 reads YFSETQ. CDR3 region: CASSRGQATEAFF. The CDR3 DNA sequence: TGCGCCAGCAGCCGCGGACAGGCCACTGAAGCTTTCTTT.

J is TRBJ1-5 and V is TRBV6-5, with a possible D match to TRBD1 (5 bases). The CDR3 runs to 13 residues. In germline, CDR1 is MNHEY, CDR2 SVGAGI. The V end lost 6 bases, the J end lost 6 bases, and 12 bases lay between the germline ends. The CDR3 protein is CASRAGFSQPQHF. In DNA, the CDR3 is TGTGCCAGCAGAGCAGGGTTCAGTCAGCCCCAGCATTTT.

The sample holds a few counts of this clone. J is TRBJ2-7 and V is TRBV6-2 or TRBV6-3; 8 positions agree with TRBD1. Germline CDR1 and CDR2: MNHEY and SVGEGT. V lost 1 base and J lost 5; bases outside the gene matches: 7. This CDR3 has 15 amino acids. In DNA, the CDR3 is TGTGCCAGCAGTTACTGGGGACAGGCTCGGGACGAGCAGTACTTC. The encoded protein is CASSYWGQARDEQYF.

This rearrangement joins TRBV15 to TRBJ2-1; TRBD2 agrees at 11 bases. Losses at the gene ends were 7 bases for V and 5 bases for J; bases not matched to a gene: 7. This CDR3 spans 15 amino acids. From germline, CDR1 is LNHNV and CDR2 YYDKDF (reference sequence). This chain's CDR3 is CATKRGGLADNEQFF. CDR3 nucleotide sequence: TGTGCCACCAAGCGAGGGGGACTAGCGGACAATGAGCAGTTCTTC.

This chain joins TRBV2 and TRBJ1-2; D uncertain. CDR1 and CDR2 (germline): SNHLY, FYNNEI. The CDR3 consists of 13 residues. Deletions cut 3 bases from V and 4 bases from J, with 9 bases between. The CDR3 DNA reads as TGTGCCAGCAGTGAGTCACAGAGCTATGGCTACACCTTC. Its translation: CASSESQSYGYTF. Full variable domain (remainder filled in from reference TRBV2 and TRBJ1-2): EPEVTQTPSHQVTQMGQEVILRCVPISNHLYFYWYRQILGQKVEFLVSFYNNEISEKSEIFDDQFSVERPDGSNFTLKIRSTKLEDSAMYFCASSESQSYGYTFGSGTRLTVV.

The J gene is TRBJ2-1, the V gene TRBV9; TRBD2 matches at 7 bases. After removal of 0 bases from V and 7 bases from J, the junction contained 7 bases not matched to a gene. The germline V gene has CDR1 SGDLS and CDR2 YYNGEE. The CDR3 length is 15 residues. CDR3 bases: TGTGCCAGCAGCGTAGGGGGAGGGCCGTATAATGAGCAGTTCTTC. Its protein is CASSVGGGPYNEQFF. Full variable domain (outside the CDR3, taken from reference TRBV9 and TRBJ2-1): DSGVTQTPKHLITATGQRVTLRCSPRSGDLSVYWYQQSLDQGLQFLIQYYNGEERAKGNILERFSAQQFPDLHSELNLSSLELGDSALYFCASSVGGGPYNEQFFGPGTRLTVL.

The sample holds a few counts of this clone. J is TRBJ1-2 and V is TRBV14; TRBD1 matches at 9 bases. CDR3 length: 14 amino acids. With V trimmed by 6 bases and J by 2 bases, 4 bases remained unmatched. From germline, CDR1 is SGHDN and CDR2 FVKESK. The CDR3 DNA reads TGTGCCAGCAGGGGGACAGGGAGCAACTATGGCTACACCTTC. This sequence encodes CASRGTGSNYGYTF.

The rearrangement links TRBV14 to TRBJ2-1; D is undetermined. The V end lost 4 bases, the J end lost 7 bases, and 5 bases lay between the germline ends. CDR1 SGHDN and CDR2 FVKESK come from the germline V gene. The CDR3 sequence is 11 residues long. In nucleotides, the CDR3 is TGTGCCAGCAGCCCCGCGAATGAGCAGTTCTTC. Protein product: CASSPANEQFF.

The rearrangement uses TRBV5-1 and TRBJ2-1; a possible D gene is TRBD1 (5 bases). The CDR3 has 15 amino acids. V was pared by 0 bases and J by 5 bases, with 12 bases between. The germline V gene encodes CDR1 SGHRS and CDR2 YFSETQ. The CDR3 DNA reads TGCGCCAGCAGCTTGGCTTGGCAGGGAAACAATGAGCAGTTCTTC. Encoded protein: CASSLAWQGNNEQFF. The complete variable domain, with remaining parts taken from reference TRBV5-1 and TRBJ2-1, reads KAGVTQTPRYLIKTRGQQVTLSCSPISGHRSVSWYQQTPGQGLQFLFEYFSETQRNKGNFPGRFSGRQFSNSRSEMNVSTLELGDSALYLCASSLAWQGNNEQFFGPGTRLTVL.

The V gene is TRBV2, the J gene TRBJ2-7; 12 nucleotides match TRBD1. Germline CDR1 SNHLY, CDR2 FYNNEI. This CDR3 contains 15 residues. Unmatched junction bases numbered 8, after V lost 7 bases and J lost 4 bases. The CDR3 DNA reads TGTGCCAGCATCCCCCGGGACAGGGGGCGATACGAGCAGTACTTC. It translates to CASIPRDRGRYEQYF.

The rearrangement uses TRBV12-3 or TRBV12-4 and TRBJ2-2; D gene ambiguous. The V end lost 10 bases, the J end lost 4 bases, and 10 bases lay between the germline ends. This CDR3 comprises 12 residues. The CDR3 protein is CATTFPTGELFF. The DNA of the CDR3 is TGTGCCACGACTTTTCCCACCGGGGAGCTGTTTTTT.

This rearrangement joins TRBV5-1 to TRBJ1-6; D call uncertain. Germline V gives CDR1 SGHRS, CDR2 YFSETQ. Deletions cut 0 bases from V and 4 bases from J, with 17 bases between. The CDR3 is 18 amino acids. The CDR3 spells CASSLASGAKEYNSPLHF. DNA of the CDR3: TGCGCCAGCAGCTTGGCCTCGGGAGCGAAAGAATATAATTCACCCCTCCACTTT.

The CDR3 bases are TGTGCCAGTAGCCCGGGACTCGAGAACTATGGCTACACCTTC. This sequence encodes CASSPGLENYGYTF. The V gene is TRBV19, the J gene TRBJ1-2, with a weak D call TRBD1 (5 bases). Per the germline V gene, CDR1 is LNHDA and CDR2 is SQIVND (reference sequence). V lost 6 bases to trimming and J lost 2 bases, with 13 bases between them. The CDR3 consists of 14 residues.

This clone has only one observation. This sequence joins TRBV5-3 and TRBJ2-5; a weak D match, TRBD1 (7 bases). TRBV5-3 is marked as an open reading frame, function uncertain. V was shortened by 10 bases and J by 5 bases, with 18 bases between the two germline ends. The CDR3 is 13 amino acids. The CDR3 protein is CAGDTGEEETQYF. CDR3 DNA: TGTGCCGGCGATACAGGGGAGGAGGAGACCCAGTACTTC.

This chain uses TRBV9 with TRBJ2-1; TRBD2 agrees at 11 bases. Germline loops: CDR1 SGDLS, CDR2 YYNGEE. With V trimmed by 3 bases and J by 3 bases, 2 bases remained unmatched. The CDR3 consists of 15 residues. As DNA, the CDR3 is TGTGCCAGCAGCGCGACTAGCGGGAACTACAATGAGCAGTTCTTC. Its protein is CASSATSGNYNEQFF.

The chain recombines TRBV28 with TRBJ1-4; D is unresolved. The CDR3 runs to 16 residues. The V and J ends lost 6 bases and 6 bases respectively, with 20 bases between them. In germline, CDR1 is MDHEN, CDR2 SYDVKM. For the CDR3, the DNA is TGTGCCAGCAGCTCCCTGGCGGGTCAAGGAGATGAAAAACTGTTTTTT. Its translation is CASSSLAGQGDEKLFF.

The rearrangement uses TRBV5-1 and TRBJ1-1; 7 bases are a match to TRBD1. Trimming took 4 bases from V and 1 from J; bases not matched to a gene: 7. The CDR3 is 15 residues long. Germline CDR1 is SGHRS and CDR2 is YFSETQ. DNA for the CDR3: TGCGCCAGCAGCATATTACAGGGGACGAACACTGAAGCTTTCTTT. The encoded protein is CASSILQGTNTEAFF.

The rearrangement joins TRBV18 to TRBJ1-1, with D unresolved. V was clipped by 3 bases and J by 1 base, with 6 bases between them. CDR3 length: 13 residues. Looked up from germline, CDR1 is KGHSH and CDR2 is LQKENI. The CDR3 DNA reads TGTGCCAGCTCACCGAGGCCGAACACTGAAGCTTTCTTT. Protein: CASSPRPNTEAFF. The full variable domain, in which reference TRBV18 and TRBJ1-1 provide the parts outside the CDR3, is NAGVMQNPRHLVRRRGQEARLRCSPMKGHSHVYWYRQLPEEGLKFMVYLQKENIIDESGMPKERFSAEFPKEGPSILRIQQVVRGDSAAYFCASSPRPNTEAFFGQGTRLTVV.

The chain combines TRBV5-1 with TRBJ1-6; D perhaps matches TRBD1 (5 bases). V lost 4 bases to trimming and J lost 6 bases, with 14 bases between them. Germline-derived CDR1 and CDR2 are SGHRS and YFSETQ. The CDR3 extends over 15 amino acids. CDR3 sequence: CASSTGGVANSPLHF. The CDR3 DNA reads TGCGCCAGCAGCACCGGAGGGGTCGCTAATTCACCCCTCCACTTT.

This clone was detected a few times. V usage is TRBV28 and J usage is TRBJ1-1; a possible D gene is TRBD1 (5 bases). Germline CDR1 reads MDHEN; CDR2 reads SYDVKM. The V end was cut by 7 bases, the J end by 0 bases, with 15 bases between. The CDR3 contains 15 residues. DNA of the CDR3: TGTGCCAGCACAATCTCGGGACTGATGAACACTGAAGCTTTCTTT. Amino acids: CASTISGLMNTEAFF. The entire variable domain, with the rest obtained from reference TRBV28 and TRBJ1-1, is as follows: DVKVTQSSRYLVKRTGEKVFLECVQDMDHENMFWYRQDPGLGLRLIYFSYDVKMKEKGDIPEGYSVSREKKERFSLILESASTNQTSMYLCASTISGLMNTEAFFGQGTRLTVV.

The chain is built from TRBV11-2 and TRBJ1-5, with D maybe TRBD1 (6 bases). Trimming took off 4 bases at V and 4 bases at J, with 8 bases between the two ends. Germline CDR1 SGHAT, CDR2 FQNNGV. The CDR3 is made up of 13 amino acids. The DNA of the CDR3 is TGTGCCAGCAGCTCCGGACAGAATCAGCCCCAGCATTTT. This codes for CASSSGQNQPQHF.